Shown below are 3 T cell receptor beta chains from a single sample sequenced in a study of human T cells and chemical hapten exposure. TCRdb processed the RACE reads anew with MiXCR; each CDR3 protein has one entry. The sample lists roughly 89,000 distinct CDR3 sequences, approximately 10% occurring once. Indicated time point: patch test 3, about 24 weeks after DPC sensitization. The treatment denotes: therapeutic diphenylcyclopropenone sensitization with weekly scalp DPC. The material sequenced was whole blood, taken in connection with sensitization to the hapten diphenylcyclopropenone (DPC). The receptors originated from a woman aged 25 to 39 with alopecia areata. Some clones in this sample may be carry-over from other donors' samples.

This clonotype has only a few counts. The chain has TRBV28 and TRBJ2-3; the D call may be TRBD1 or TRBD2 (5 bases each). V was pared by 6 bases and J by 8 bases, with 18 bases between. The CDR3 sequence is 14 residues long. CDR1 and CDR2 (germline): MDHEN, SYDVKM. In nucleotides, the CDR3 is TGTGCCAGCAGCCTAAGCTGGGGGTACGGTACGCAGTATTTT. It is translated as CASSLSWGYGTQYF.

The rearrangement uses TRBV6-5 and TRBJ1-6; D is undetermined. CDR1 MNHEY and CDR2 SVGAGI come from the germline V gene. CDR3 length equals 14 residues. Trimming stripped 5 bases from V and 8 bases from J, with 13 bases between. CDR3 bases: TGTGCCAGCAGTGCTTCCAGGAGAGATTCACCCCTCCACTTT. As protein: CASSASRRDSPLHF.

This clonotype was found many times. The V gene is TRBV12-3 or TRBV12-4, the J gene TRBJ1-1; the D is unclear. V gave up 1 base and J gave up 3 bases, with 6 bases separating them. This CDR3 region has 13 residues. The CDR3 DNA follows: TGTGCCAGCAGTTTAGTCGGGTACACTGAAGCTTTCTTT. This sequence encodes CASSLVGYTEAFF.